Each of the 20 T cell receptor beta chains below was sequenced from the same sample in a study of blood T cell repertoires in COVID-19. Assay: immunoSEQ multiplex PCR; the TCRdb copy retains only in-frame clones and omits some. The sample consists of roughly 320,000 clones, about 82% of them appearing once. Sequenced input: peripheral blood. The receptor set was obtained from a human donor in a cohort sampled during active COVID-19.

The CDR3 protein is CASSSQGAKNTEAFF. CDR3 DNA sequence: TGTGCCAGCAGCTCTCAGGGGGCTAAGAACACTGAAGCTTTCTTT. The chain uses TRBV7-2 and TRBJ1-1; TRBD1 agrees at 8 bases. The CDR3 runs to 15 residues. Germline V CDR1 and CDR2: SGHTA, FQGNSA. Losses at the gene ends were 4 bases for V and 1 base for J; bases not matched to a gene: 5. Combining the CDR3 with reference TRBV7-2 and TRBJ1-1 gives the whole variable domain GAGVSQSPSNKVTEKGKDVELRCDPISGHTALYWYRQSLGQGLEFLIYFQGNSAPDKSGLPSDRFSAERTGGSVSTLTIQRTQQEDSAVYLCASSSQGAKNTEAFFGQGTRLTVV.

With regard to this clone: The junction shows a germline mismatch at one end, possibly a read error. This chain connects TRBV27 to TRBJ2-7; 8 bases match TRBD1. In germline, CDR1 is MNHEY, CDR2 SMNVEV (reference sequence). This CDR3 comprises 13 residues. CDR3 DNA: TGTGCCAGCAGCCAAGGACAGGGTTTTAAGGTGGACTTC. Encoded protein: CASSQGQGFKVDF.

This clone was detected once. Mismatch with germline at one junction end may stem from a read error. The CDR3 loop reads CASSVSYTSFEQYF. The CDR3 DNA follows: TGTGCCAGCAGCGTGTCATACACCTCCTTCGAGCAGTACTTC. This rearrangement joins TRBV9 to TRBJ2-7; D is ambiguous. The CDR3 totals 14 residues. The germline CDR1 and CDR2 sequences are SGDLS and YYNGEE.

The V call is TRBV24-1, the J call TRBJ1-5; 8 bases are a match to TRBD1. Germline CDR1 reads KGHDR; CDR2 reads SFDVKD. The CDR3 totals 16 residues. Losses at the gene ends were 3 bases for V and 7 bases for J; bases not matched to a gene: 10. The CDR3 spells CATSDGATGGYQPQHF. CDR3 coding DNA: TGTGCCACCAGTGATGGGGCAACAGGGGGATACCAGCCCCAGCATTTT.

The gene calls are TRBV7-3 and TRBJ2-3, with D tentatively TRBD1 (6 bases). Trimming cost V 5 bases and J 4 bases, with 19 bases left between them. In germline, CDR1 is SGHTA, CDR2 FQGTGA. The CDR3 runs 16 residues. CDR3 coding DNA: TGTGCCAGCAGCCCGGACAGTGCCGGCCGACCAGATACGCAGTATTTT. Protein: CASSPDSAGRPDTQYF.

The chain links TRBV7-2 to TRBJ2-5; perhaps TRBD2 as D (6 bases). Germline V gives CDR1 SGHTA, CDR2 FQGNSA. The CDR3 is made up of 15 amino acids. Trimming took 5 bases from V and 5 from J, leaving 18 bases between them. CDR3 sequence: CASSPMGSGWETQYF. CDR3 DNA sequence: TGTGCCAGCAGCCCTATGGGCAGCGGGTGGGAGACCCAGTACTTC.

CDR3 in amino acids: CASSQVVGPGEKLFF. CDR3 bases: TGTGCCAGCAGCCAAGTGGTCGGTCCCGGTGAAAAACTGTTTTTT. The chain couples TRBV3-1 (or the pseudogene TRBV3-2) to TRBJ1-4; D is undetermined. CDR3 length equals 15 residues. In germline, CDR1 is LGHDT, CDR2 YNNKEL (reference sequence). Trimming took off 1 base at V and 7 bases at J, with 13 bases between the two ends.

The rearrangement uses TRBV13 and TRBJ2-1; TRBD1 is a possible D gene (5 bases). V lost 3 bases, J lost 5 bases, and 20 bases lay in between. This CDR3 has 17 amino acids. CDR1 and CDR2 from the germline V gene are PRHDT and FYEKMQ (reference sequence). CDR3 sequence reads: CASSLGQTRSWDNEQFF. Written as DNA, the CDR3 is TGTGCCAGCAGCTTGGGGCAGACTCGCTCCTGGGACAATGAGCAGTTCTTC.

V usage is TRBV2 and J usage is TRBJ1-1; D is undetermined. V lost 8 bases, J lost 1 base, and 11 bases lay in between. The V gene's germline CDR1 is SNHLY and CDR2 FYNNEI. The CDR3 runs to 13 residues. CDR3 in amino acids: CASVADKNTEAFF. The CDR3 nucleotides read TGTGCCAGCGTCGCCGACAAGAACACTGAAGCTTTCTTT. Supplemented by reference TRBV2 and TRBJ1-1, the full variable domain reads EPEVTQTPSHQVTQMGQEVILRCVPISNHLYFYWYRQILGQKVEFLVSFYNNEISEKSEIFDDQFSVERPDGSNFTLKIRSTKLEDSAMYFCASVADKNTEAFFGQGTRLTVV.

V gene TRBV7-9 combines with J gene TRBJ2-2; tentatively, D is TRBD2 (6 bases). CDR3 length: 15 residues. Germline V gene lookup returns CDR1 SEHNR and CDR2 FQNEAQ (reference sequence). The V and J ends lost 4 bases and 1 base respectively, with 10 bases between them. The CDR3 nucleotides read TGTGCCAGCAGCTCCCGACTAGAGAACACCGGGGAGCTGTTTTTT. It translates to CASSSRLENTGELFF. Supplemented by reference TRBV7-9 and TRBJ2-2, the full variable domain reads DTGVSQNPRHKITKRGQNVTFRCDPISEHNRLYWYRQTLGQGPEFLTYFQNEAQLEKSRLLSDRFSAERPKGSFSTLEIQRTEQGDSAMYLCASSSRLENTGELFFGEGSRLTVL.

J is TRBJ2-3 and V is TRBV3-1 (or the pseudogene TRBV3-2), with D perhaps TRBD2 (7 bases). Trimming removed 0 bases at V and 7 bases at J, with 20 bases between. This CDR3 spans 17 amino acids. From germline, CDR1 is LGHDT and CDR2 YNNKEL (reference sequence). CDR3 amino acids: CASSQEGGGGLLHTQYF. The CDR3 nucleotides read TGTGCCAGCAGCCAAGAGGGAGGGGGGGGCCTACTCCATACGCAGTATTTT.

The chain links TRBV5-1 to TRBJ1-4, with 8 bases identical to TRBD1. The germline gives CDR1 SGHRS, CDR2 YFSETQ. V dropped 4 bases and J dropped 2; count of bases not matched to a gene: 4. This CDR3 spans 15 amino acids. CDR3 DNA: TGCGCCAGCAGCCAACAGGGGGGCACTAATGAAAAACTGTTTTTT. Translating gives CASSQQGGTNEKLFF.

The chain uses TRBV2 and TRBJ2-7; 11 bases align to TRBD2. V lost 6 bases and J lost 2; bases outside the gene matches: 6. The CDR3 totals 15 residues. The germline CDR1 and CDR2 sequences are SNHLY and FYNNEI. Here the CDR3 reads CASSASGGPPYEQYF. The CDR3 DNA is TGTGCCAGCAGCGCTAGCGGGGGGCCCCCCTACGAGCAGTACTTC.

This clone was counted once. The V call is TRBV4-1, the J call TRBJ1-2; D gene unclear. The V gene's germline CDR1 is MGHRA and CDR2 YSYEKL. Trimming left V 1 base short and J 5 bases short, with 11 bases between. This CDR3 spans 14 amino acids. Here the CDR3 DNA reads TGCGCCAGCAGCCAAGGGGTTGAGGGATATGGCTACACCTTC. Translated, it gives CASSQGVEGYGYTF.

The CDR3 reads CSVKGEGRSYNEQFF. The CDR3 DNA reads as TGCAGCGTTAAAGGGGAGGGCCGGTCCTACAATGAGCAGTTCTTC. This chain joins TRBV29-1 and TRBJ2-1; 7 nucleotides match TRBD2. After removal of 5 bases from V and 1 base from J, the junction contained 8 bases not matched to a gene. CDR3 length: 15 residues. The germline gives CDR1 SQVTM, CDR2 ANQGSEA.

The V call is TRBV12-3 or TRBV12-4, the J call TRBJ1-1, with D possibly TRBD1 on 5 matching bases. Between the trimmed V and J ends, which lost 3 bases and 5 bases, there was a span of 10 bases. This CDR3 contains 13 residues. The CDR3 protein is CASSFGGLTEAFF. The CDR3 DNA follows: TGTGCCAGCAGTTTTGGGGGGTTGACTGAAGCTTTCTTT.

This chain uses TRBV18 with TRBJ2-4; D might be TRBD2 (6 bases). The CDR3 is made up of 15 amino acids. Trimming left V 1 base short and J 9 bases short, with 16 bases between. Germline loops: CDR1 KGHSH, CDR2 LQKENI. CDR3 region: CASSPLAPGVFIQYF. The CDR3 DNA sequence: TGTGCCAGCTCACCACTAGCCCCGGGAGTATTCATTCAGTACTTC.

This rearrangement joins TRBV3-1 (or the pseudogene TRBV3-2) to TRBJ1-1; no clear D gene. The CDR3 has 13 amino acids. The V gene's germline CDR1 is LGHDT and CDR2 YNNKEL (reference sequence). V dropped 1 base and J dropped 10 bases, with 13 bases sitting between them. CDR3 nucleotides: TGTGCCAGCAGCCAAGTCCTGGCCTCACGAGCTTTCTTT. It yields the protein CASSQVLASRAFF.

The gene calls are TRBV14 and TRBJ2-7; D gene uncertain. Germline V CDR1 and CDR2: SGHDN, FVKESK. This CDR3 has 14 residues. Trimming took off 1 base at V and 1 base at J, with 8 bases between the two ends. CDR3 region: CASSQGRISYEQYF. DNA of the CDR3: TGTGCCAGCAGCCAAGGGCGGATTTCCTACGAGCAGTACTTC.

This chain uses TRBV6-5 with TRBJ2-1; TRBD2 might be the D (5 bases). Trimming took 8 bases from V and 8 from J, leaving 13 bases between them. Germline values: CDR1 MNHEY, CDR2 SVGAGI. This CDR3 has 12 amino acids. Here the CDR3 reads CASARKGDEQFF. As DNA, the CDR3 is TGTGCCAGCGCCAGGAAGGGAGATGAGCAGTTCTTC.